This T cell receptor beta chain comes out of a study of blood T cell repertoires in COVID-19. Participant age was roughly 18 to 89 years, and participants resided in fewer than 25 US areas. The CDR3 is made up of 12 amino acids. Losses at the gene ends were 3 bases for V and 7 bases for J; bases not matched to a gene: 3. CDR1 is SQVTM, CDR2 ANQGSEA, per germline. Assay: immunoSEQ multiplex PCR; the TCRdb copy retains only in-frame clones and omits some. Of more than 250,000 clones detected, 70% to 90% appear once; the ten largest clones hold under 2.5%. The sequence derives from a man in his thirties or forties who had recovered from COVID-19. This chain links TRBV29-1 with TRBJ1-2; TRBD1 matches at 9 bases. The material sequenced was PBMCs or T cells enriched from blood (not recorded which). The CDR3 region is CSVDGQGPGYTF. For the CDR3, the DNA is TGCAGCGTTGACGGACAGGGGCCTGGCTACACCTTC.